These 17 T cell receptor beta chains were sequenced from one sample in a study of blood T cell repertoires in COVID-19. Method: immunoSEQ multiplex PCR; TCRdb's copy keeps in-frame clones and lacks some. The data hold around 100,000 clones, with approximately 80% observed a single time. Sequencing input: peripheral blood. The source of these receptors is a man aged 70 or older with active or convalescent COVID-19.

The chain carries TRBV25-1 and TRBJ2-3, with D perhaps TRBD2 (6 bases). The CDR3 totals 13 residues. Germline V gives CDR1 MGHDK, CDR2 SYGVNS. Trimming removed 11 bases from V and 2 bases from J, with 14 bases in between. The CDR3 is CASGTFNTDTQYF. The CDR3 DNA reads TGTGCCTCCGGGACTTTCAACACAGATACGCAGTATTTT.

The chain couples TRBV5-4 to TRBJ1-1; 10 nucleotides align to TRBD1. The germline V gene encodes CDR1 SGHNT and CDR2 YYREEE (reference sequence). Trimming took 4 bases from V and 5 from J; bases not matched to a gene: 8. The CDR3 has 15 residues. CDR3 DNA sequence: TGTGCCAGCAGCCTACAAAGGACAGGGGGGACTGAAGCTTTCTTT. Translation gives CASSLQRTGGTEAFF.

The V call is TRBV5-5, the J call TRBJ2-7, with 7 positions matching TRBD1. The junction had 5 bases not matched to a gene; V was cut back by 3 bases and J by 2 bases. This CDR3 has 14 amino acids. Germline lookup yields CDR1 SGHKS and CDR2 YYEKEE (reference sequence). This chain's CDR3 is CASSWVTGPYEQYF. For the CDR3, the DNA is TGTGCCAGCAGCTGGGTGACAGGGCCCTACGAGCAGTACTTC.

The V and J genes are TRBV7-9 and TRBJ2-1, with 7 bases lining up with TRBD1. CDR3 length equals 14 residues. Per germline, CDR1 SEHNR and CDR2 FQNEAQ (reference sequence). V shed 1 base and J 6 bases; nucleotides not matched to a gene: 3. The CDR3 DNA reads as TGTGCCAGCAGCTTAGTGACAGGGTCCAATGAGCAGTTCTTC. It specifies CASSLVTGSNEQFF.

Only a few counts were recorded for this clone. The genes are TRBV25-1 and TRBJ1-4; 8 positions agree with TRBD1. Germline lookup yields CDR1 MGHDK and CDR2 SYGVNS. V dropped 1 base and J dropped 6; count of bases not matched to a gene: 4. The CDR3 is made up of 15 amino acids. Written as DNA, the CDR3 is TGTGCCAGCAGTGAATTCAGGGGGCAGGATGAAAAACTGTTTTTT. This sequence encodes CASSEFRGQDEKLFF.

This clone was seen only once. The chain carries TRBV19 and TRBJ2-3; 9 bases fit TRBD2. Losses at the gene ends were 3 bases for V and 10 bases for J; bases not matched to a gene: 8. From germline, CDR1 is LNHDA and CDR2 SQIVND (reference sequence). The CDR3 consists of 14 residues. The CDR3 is CASSIYSGSSAQYF. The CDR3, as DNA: TGTGCCAGTAGTATTTATAGCGGGAGTAGTGCGCAGTATTTT.

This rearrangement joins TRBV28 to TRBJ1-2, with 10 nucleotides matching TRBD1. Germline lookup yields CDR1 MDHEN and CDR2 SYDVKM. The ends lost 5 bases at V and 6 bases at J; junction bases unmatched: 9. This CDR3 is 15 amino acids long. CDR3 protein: CASSLTGTGVDGYTF. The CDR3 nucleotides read TGTGCCAGCAGTCTAACCGGGACAGGGGTAGATGGCTACACCTTC.

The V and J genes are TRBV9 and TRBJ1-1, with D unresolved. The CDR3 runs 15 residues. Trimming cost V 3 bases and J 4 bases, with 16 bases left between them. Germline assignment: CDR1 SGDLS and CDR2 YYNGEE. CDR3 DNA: TGTGCCAGCAGCGCTCAACAATCCCTTACCACTGAAGCTTTCTTT. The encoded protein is CASSAQQSLTTEAFF.

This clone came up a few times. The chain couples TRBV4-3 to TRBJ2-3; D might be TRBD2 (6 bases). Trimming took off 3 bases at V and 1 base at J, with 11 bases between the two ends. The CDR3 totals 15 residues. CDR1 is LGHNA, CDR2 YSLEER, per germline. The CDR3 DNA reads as TGCGCCAGCAGCCAGGTGACGGGAGGCACAGATACGCAGTATTTT. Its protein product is CASSQVTGGTDTQYF.

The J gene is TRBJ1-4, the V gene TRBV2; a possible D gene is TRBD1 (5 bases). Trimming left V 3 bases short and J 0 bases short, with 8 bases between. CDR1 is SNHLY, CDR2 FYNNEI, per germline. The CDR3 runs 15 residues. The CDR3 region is CASSDWGATNEKLFF. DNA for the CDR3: TGTGCCAGCAGTGATTGGGGCGCAACTAATGAAAAACTGTTTTTT.

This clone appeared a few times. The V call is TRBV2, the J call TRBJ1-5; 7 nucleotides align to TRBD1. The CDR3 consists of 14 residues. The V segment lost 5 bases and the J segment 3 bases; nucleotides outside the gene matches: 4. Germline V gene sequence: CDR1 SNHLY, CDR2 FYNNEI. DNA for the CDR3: TGTGCCAGCAGTATGGGACAGTTCAATCAGCCCCAGCATTTT. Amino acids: CASSMGQFNQPQHF.

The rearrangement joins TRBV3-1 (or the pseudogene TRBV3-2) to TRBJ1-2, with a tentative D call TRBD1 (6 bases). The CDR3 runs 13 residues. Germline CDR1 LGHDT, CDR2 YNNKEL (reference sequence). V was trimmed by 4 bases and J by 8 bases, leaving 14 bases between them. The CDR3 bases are TGTGCCAGCAGCCCCCGGACAGTTGGGGGCTACACCTTC. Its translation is CASSPRTVGGYTF.

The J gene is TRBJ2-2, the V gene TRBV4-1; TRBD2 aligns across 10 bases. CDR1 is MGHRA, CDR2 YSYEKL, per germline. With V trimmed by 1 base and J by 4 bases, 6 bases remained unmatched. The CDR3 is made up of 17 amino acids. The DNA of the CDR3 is TGCGCCAGCAGCCAAGCCCGTCTAGCGGGAGTCACCGGGGAGCTGTTTTTT. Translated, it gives CASSQARLAGVTGELFF.

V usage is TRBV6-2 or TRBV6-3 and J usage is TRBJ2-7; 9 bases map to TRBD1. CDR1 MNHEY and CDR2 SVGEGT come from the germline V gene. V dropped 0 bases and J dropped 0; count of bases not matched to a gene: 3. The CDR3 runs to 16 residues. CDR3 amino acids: CASSYSRDRVSYEQYF. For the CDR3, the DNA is TGTGCCAGCAGTTACTCCCGGGACAGGGTCTCCTACGAGCAGTACTTC.

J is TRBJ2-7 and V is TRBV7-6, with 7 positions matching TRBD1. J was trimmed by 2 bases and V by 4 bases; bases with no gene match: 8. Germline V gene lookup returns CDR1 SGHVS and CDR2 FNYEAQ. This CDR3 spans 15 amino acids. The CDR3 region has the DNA TGTGCCAGCAGCTCACACCGGGACAGAGCCTACGAGCAGTACTTC. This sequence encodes CASSSHRDRAYEQYF. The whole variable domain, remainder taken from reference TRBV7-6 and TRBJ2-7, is GAGVSQSPRYKVTKRGQDVALRCDPISGHVSLYWYRQALGQGPEFLTYFNYEAQQDKSGLPNDRFSAERPEGSISTLTIQRTEQRDSAMYRCASSSHRDRAYEQYFGPGTRLTVT.

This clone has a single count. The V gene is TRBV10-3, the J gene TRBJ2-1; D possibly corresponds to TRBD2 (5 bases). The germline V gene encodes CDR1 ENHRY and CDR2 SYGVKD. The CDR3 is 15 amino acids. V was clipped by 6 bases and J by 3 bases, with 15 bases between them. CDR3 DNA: TGTGCCATCAGCCCTGATAGCGACCTCTACAATGAGCAGTTCTTC. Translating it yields CAISPDSDLYNEQFF.

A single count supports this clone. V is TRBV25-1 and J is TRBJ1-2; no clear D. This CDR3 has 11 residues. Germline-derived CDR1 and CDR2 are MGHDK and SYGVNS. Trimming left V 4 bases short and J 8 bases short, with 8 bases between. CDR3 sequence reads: CASSATMGYTF. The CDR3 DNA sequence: TGTGCCAGCAGTGCCACTATGGGCTACACCTTC.